This T cell receptor (beta chain) was profiled in a study of molecular identifiers for immune sequencing clone quantification. The V end was cut by 6 bases, the J end by 5 bases, with 17 bases between. The CDR3 is 15 amino acids. TCRdb reanalysed the PCR reads using MiXCR and keeps one entry per CDR3 protein. Among a few hundred thousand distinct CDR3 sequences listed, about 23% were seen once. This clonotype was detected many times. This receptor was taken from a human donor in good health. Some libraries in this study had Jurkat cell RNA spiked in. Source material: naive CD8+ T cells from blood, with Jurkat cell RNA spiked in. Subset described: FACS-sorted CD8+CD4-CCR7+CD45RA+ naive T cells. The rearrangement links TRBV12-3 or TRBV12-4 to TRBJ2-1, with a possible D match to TRBD2 (6 bases). CDR3 bases: TGTGCCAGCAGCCACGAGGCTAGCGCCAACAATGAGCAGTTCTTC. Translation: CASSHEASANNEQFF.